This T cell receptor (beta chain) was recorded in a study of T cell responses to AZD1222 COVID-19 vaccine. Study summary: Second-dose groups at about 4 or about 12 weeks were pooled. Study results and caveats: Targets within unmutated variant regions were reportedly found for nearly half of spike-specific TCRs. Compared with day 0, the breadth and depth of the Spike-specific TCR repertoire rose significantly after two doses of AZD1222.

Sequenced by immunoSEQ multiplex PCR; TCRdb stores in-frame clones only, minus some. The sample includes about 100,000 clones, roughly nine tenths of them seen just once. Germline loops: CDR1 MNHEY, CDR2 SVGAGI. With 6 bases removed from V and 8 bases from J, the gap between germline ends came to 16 bases. The CDR3 covers 14 residues. Note on this clone: The target antigen is unknown.

The chain carries TRBV6-5 and TRBJ1-4; no definite D call. The sample in question was peripheral blood, obtained on day 0 of AZD1222 vaccination. This TCR was sampled from an adult in good health. The DNA of the CDR3 is TGTGCCAGCAGCCGGACTGTTGGGGAGGAAAAACTGTTTTTT. The encoded protein is CASSRTVGEEKLFF.